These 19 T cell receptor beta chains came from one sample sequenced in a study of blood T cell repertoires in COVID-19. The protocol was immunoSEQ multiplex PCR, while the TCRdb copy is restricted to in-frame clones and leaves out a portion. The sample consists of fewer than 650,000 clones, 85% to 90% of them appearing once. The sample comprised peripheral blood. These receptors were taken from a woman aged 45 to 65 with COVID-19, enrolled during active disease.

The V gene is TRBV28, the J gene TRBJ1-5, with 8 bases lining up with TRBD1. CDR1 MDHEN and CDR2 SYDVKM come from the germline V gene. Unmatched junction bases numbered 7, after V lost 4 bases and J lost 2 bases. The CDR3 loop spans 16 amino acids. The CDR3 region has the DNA TGTGCCAGCAGTTCCCCCAGGGGGCCGGGCAATCAGCCCCAGCATTTT. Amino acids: CASSSPRGPGNQPQHF.

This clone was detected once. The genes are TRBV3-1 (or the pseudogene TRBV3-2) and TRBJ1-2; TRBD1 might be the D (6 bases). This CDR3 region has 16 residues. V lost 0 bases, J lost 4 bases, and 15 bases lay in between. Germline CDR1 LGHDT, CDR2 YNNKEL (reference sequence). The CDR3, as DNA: TGTGCCAGCAGCCAAGATACGGCGGGGGCGGTCTATGGCTACACCTTC. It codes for CASSQDTAGAVYGYTF.

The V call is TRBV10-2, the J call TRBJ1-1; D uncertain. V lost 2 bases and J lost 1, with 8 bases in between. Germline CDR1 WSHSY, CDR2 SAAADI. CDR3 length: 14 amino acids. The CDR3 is CASSEVTRNTEAFF. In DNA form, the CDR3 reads TGCGCCAGCAGTGAGGTCACTCGGAACACTGAAGCTTTCTTT.

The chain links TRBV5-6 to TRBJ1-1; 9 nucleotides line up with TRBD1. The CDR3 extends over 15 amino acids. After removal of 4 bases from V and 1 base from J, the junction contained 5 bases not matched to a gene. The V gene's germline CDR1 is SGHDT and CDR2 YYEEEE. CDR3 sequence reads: CASSPRTGANTEAFF. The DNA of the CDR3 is TGTGCCAGCAGCCCAAGGACAGGGGCGAACACTGAAGCTTTCTTT.

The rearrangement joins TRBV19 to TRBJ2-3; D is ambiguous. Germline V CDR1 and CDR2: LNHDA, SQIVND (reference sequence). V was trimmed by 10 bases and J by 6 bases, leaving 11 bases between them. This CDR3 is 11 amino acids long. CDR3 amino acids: CATTARDTQYF. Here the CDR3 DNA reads TGTGCCACCACCGCGCGGGATACGCAGTATTTT.

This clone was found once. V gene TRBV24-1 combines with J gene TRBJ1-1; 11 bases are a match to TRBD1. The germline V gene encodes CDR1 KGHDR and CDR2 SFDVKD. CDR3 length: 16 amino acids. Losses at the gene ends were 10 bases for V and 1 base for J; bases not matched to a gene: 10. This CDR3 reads CATVRTGGAGNTEAFF. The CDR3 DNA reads TGTGCCACGGTAAGGACAGGGGGCGCGGGGAACACTGAAGCTTTCTTT.

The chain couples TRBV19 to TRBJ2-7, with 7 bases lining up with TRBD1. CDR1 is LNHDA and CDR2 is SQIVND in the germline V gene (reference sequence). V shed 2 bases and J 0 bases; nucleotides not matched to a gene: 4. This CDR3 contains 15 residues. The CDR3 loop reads CASSITGASSYEQYF. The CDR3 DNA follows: TGTGCCAGTAGTATAACAGGGGCCAGCTCCTACGAGCAGTACTTC.

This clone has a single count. CDR3 bases: TGTGCCAGCAGACCCTTTAGTCAGCCCCAGCATTTT. Translated: CASRPFSQPQHF. The chain couples TRBV2 to TRBJ1-5, with no clear D. V was clipped by 6 bases and J by 6 bases, with 9 bases between them. The CDR3 is made up of 12 amino acids. Germline V CDR1 and CDR2: SNHLY, FYNNEI.

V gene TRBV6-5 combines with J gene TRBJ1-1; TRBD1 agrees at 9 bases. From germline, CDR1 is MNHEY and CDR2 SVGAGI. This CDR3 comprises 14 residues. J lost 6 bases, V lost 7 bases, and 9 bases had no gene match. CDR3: CASIAVTGGPEAFF. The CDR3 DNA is TGTGCCAGCATCGCAGTTACAGGGGGCCCTGAAGCTTTCTTT.

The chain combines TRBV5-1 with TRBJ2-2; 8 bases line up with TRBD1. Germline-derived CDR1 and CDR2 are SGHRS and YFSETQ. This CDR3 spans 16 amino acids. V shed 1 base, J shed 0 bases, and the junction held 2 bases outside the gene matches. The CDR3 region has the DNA TGCGCCAGCAGCTTGAGACAGGGGCCGAACACCGGGGAGCTGTTTTTT. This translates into CASSLRQGPNTGELFF.

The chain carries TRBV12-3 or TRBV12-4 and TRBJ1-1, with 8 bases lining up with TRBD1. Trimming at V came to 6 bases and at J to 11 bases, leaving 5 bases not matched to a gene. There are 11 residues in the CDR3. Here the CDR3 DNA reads TGTGCCAGCAGGCAGGGGGCGAGGGCTTTCTTT. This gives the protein CASRQGARAFF.

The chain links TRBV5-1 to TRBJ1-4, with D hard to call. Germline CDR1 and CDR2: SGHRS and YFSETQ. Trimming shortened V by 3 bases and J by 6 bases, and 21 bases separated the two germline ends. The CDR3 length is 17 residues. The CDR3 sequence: CASSSNLGREDDEKLFF. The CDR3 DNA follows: TGCGCCAGCAGCTCGAACTTAGGAAGGGAGGACGATGAAAAACTGTTTTTT.

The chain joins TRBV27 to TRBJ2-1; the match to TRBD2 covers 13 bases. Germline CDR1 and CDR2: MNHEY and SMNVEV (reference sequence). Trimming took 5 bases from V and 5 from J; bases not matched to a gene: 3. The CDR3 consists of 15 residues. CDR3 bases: TGTGCCAGCAGTCCCGGGACTAGCGGGGACAATGAGCAGTTCTTC. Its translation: CASSPGTSGDNEQFF.

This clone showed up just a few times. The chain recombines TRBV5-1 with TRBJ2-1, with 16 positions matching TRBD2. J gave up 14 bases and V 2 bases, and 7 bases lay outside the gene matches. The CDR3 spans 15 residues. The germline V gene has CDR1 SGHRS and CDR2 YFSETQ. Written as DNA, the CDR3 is TGCGCCAGCAGCTTAAACCCCGGGACTAGCGGGGGGGAGTTCTTC. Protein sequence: CASSLNPGTSGGEFF.

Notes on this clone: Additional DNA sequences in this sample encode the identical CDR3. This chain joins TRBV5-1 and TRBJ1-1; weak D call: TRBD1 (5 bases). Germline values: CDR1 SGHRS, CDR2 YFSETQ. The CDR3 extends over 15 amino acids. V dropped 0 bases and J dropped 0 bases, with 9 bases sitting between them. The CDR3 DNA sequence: TGCGCCAGCAGCTTGGTCGGGGGAATGAACACTGAAGCTTTCTTT. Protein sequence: CASSLVGGMNTEAFF.

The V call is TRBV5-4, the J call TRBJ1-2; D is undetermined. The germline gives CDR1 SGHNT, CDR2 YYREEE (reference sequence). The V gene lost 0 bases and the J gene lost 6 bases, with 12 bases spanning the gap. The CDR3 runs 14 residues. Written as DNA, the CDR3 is TGTGCCAGCAGCTTGGCCTCTACAGTTCATGGCTACACCTTC. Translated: CASSLASTVHGYTF.

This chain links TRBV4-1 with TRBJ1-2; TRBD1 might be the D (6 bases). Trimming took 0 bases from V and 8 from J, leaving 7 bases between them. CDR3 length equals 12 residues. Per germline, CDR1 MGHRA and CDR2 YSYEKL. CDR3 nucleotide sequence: TGCGCCAGCAGCCAAGATAGGGGGGGCTACACCTTC. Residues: CASSQDRGGYTF.

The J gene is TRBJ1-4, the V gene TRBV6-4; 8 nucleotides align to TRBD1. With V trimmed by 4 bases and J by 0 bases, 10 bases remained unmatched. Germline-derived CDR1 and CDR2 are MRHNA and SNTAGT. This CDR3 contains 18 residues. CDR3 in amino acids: CASSVLDRGYATNEKLFF. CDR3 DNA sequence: TGTGCCAGCAGTGTCCTCGACAGGGGATATGCAACTAATGAAAAACTGTTTTTT.

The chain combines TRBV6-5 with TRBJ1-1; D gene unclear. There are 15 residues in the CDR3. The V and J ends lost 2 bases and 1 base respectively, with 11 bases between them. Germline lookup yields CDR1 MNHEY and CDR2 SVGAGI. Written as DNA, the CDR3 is TGTGCCAGCAGTTACGGAGGCATCTCGAACACTGAAGCTTTCTTT. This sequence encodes CASSYGGISNTEAFF.